This section outlines one T cell receptor (beta chain) sequence together with its context. Its target is unknown. These data are taken from a study of T cells in tuberculosis. At the level of the study: T cells were selected with CD1B tetramers loaded with glucose monomycolate. Study observations and caveats: Samples were chosen by availability of cryopreserved specimens. Active tuberculosis patients had shorter CDR3-alpha; the beta difference was nonsignificant.

Germline CDR1 MNHNS, CDR2 SASEGT. With 5 bases removed from V and 6 bases from J, the gap between germline ends came to 17 bases. CDR3 length: 15 residues. Libraries were prepared by immunoSEQ multiplex PCR; TCRdb keeps only in-frame clonotypes and omits some of them. The sample carries fewer than 45,000 clones, roughly 95% recorded once. Unsorted cryopreserved PBMC were sequenced, averaging approximately 100,000 T cells per clinical donor. The clonotype originates from a donor aged 10-29 years with latent tuberculosis or without tuberculosis infection. Sequenced sample: PBMCs. The V call is TRBV6-1, the J call TRBJ1-3; D perhaps matches TRBD1 (5 bases). CDR3 bases: TGTGCCAGCAGTAGCGGGGGGTACAAAGTAAACACCATATATTTT. This codes for CASSSGGYKVNTIYF.